The TCR beta chain described here comes from a study of blood T cell repertoires in COVID-19 (dated by TCRdb to between 2020 and 2021). At the level of the whole study: Samples covering the acute and convalescent phases of COVID-19 were provided by collaborators in the United States, Italy and Spain. The samples were drawn from two sources: the first 160 participants of the ongoing ImmuneRACE study, and 1,254 subjects contributed by 6 global collaborators. Deeply sampled blood TCRbeta repertoires from subjects exposed to, actively infected with, or recovered from COVID-19 were included in the dataset. The repertoires were released in a freely available public database intended as a resource for research on the immune response to SARS-CoV-2. Where available, HLA class I and class II types were taken from metadata supplied by the sample provider and were not determined by assay-based typing. The prospective study material was composed of cDNA or gDNA derived from T cells, B-cell-depleted T cells, or PBMCs. Sample metadata almost always included a de-identified subject ID, COVID-19 status, age in years and sex. Paper-wide results and their limitations: The quantity of clinical and demographic metadata differed by source and by participant and was supplied without curation.

From a lookup of the germline V gene, CDR1 and CDR2 are SGHDT and YYEEEE. The germline ends are 14 bases apart after V is trimmed by 2 bases and J by 2 bases. The CDR3 goes from the cysteine to the phenylalanine over 15 residues. The DNA shown is the 45-base CDR3, in frame from base 1. TCRbeta CDR3 regions were amplified from genomic DNA by means of the immunoSEQ Assay, a bias-controlled multiplex PCR. Regarding the original processing steps: Nucleated cell counts per sample were estimated from amplification of reference gene primers within the assay. Sequence reads were collapsed and filtered to measure the absolute abundance of every unique TCRbeta CDR3 rearrangement. For each sample, productive Simpson clonality was calculated by taking the square root of Simpson's diversity index across productive rearrangements. In TCRdb, the immuneACCESS table is reduced to in-frame sequences with V and J assigned. These tables do not hold every clone; where another copy was compared, an unresolved V gene accounts for under half, and the others remain unexplained. Clonal size and the V and J genes are those of that table, whereas D and trimming came from the DNA. The sample records roughly 250,000 clones, approximately 79% of which are singletons. The ten largest clones capture around 4.1% of the sample.

Comments on this clone: Its specific antigen is unknown. No base qualities exist here, and no much larger clone lies one base off it.

Collaborating institutions collected whole blood in K2EDTA tubes following their own protocols. For TCRbeta analysis, collaborators shipped samples as frozen whole blood, isolated PBMCs, or DNA extracted from either of those sample types. This sequence uses TRBV5-6 and TRBJ2-7; the D region possibly corresponds to TRBD1 (6 bases align). Input material: peripheral blood. This clonotype was sampled from a woman aged 40 to 50 with active or convalescent COVID-19. The bases are TGTGCCAGCAGCTTATACAGGGTAGGAACCTACGAGCAGTACTTC. This translates into CASSLYRVGTYEQYF.